Below, 21 T cell receptor beta chains from the same sample are listed, as sequenced in a study of blood T cell repertoires in COVID-19. Only in-frame clones appear in the TCRdb table, and some are missing; sequencing was by immunoSEQ multiplex PCR. Of about 69,000 clones in the sample, just under 80% were seen once. The sample consisted of peripheral blood. The receptors stem from a human donor in a cohort sampled during active COVID-19.

This chain joins TRBV24-1 and TRBJ2-7; possibly TRBD2 for D (6 bases). V was trimmed by 8 bases and J by 3 bases, leaving 19 bases between them. CDR1 and CDR2 (germline): KGHDR, SFDVKD. This CDR3 spans 15 amino acids. For the CDR3, the DNA is TGTGCCACCAATCAAGACGCGGGGATTCGCTACGAGCAGTACTTC. It specifies CATNQDAGIRYEQYF.

This clone is termed medium-sized. The chain links TRBV28 to TRBJ2-5; 9 bases match TRBD2. The V gene's germline CDR1 is MDHEN and CDR2 SYDVKM. The CDR3 runs 19 residues. J lost 1 base, V lost 1 base, and 13 bases had no gene match. The CDR3 loop is CASSLFDGVLAGTQETQYF. The CDR3 region has the DNA TGTGCCAGCAGTTTATTTGACGGGGTTCTAGCGGGGACCCAAGAGACCCAGTACTTC.

The genes are TRBV5-1 and TRBJ2-4; tentative D call: TRBD2 (8 bases). In germline, CDR1 is SGHRS, CDR2 YFSETQ. The CDR3 covers 16 residues. The V end lost 4 bases, the J end lost 8 bases, and 22 bases lay between the germline ends. This CDR3 is CASSPATGWREDIQYF. The DNA of the CDR3 is TGCGCCAGCAGCCCCGCGACAGGGTGGCGGGAGGACATTCAGTACTTC. Together with reference TRBV5-1 and TRBJ2-4, the CDR3 gives the full variable domain: KAGVTQTPRYLIKTRGQQVTLSCSPISGHRSVSWYQQTPGQGLQFLFEYFSETQRNKGNFPGRFSGRQFSNSRSEMNVSTLELGDSALYLCASSPATGWREDIQYFGAGTRLSVL.

The chain employs TRBV2 and TRBJ2-3, with D perhaps TRBD2 (6 bases). Germline-derived CDR1 and CDR2 are SNHLY and FYNNEI. Between the trimmed V and J ends, which lost 10 bases and 2 bases, there was a span of 19 bases. The CDR3 consists of 15 residues. CDR3 DNA sequence: TGTGCCACCGCGGGGTCTTATCGGGTCACAGATACGCAGTATTTT. Translating gives CATAGSYRVTDTQYF.

The J gene is TRBJ2-4, the V gene TRBV19; TRBD2 matches at 9 bases. Looked up from germline, CDR1 is LNHDA and CDR2 is SQIVND (reference sequence). V dropped 5 bases and J dropped 0; count of bases not matched to a gene: 5. The CDR3 has 16 amino acids. The CDR3 here is CASSSRLAEAKNIQYF. CDR3 sequence (DNA): TGTGCCAGTAGTTCCAGACTAGCGGAAGCCAAAAACATTCAGTACTTC.

This clone was seen only once. The chain combines TRBV18 with TRBJ2-7, with D possibly TRBD1 on 6 matching bases. The V gene lost 3 bases and the J gene lost 5 bases, with 14 bases spanning the gap. Germline V CDR1 and CDR2: KGHSH, LQKENI. The CDR3 extends over 14 amino acids. This CDR3 reads CASSPIRGTDEQYF. The CDR3 coding sequence is TGTGCCAGCTCACCGATCAGGGGCACCGACGAGCAGTACTTC.

This chain links TRBV5-1 with TRBJ2-7, with TRBD2 matching 8 bases. Germline CDR1 is SGHRS and CDR2 is YFSETQ. V was pared by 4 bases and J by 2 bases, with 8 bases of the junction left unmatched. CDR3 length equals 15 residues. CDR3 DNA sequence: TGCGCCAGCAGCCCGGGAGCGGGAGCCCCCTACGAGCAGTACTTC. Translation: CASSPGAGAPYEQYF.

This chain uses TRBV2 with TRBJ2-6; no firm D call. Germline assignment: CDR1 SNHLY and CDR2 FYNNEI. V was trimmed by 2 bases and J by 3 bases, leaving 5 bases between them. There are 14 residues in the CDR3. The chain's CDR3 is CASSERVGANVLTF. The CDR3 coding sequence is TGTGCCAGCAGTGAACGCGTTGGGGCCAACGTCCTGACTTTC.

This clone has a single count. The V and J genes are TRBV19 and TRBJ1-2, with TRBD1 as a possible D gene (6 bases). The CDR3 totals 15 residues. Germline V gene lookup returns CDR1 LNHDA and CDR2 SQIVND (reference sequence). The germline V and J ends were trimmed by 3 bases and 8 bases, with 19 bases remaining between them. CDR3 nucleotides: TGTGCCAGTAGTATGGATGGGGCGTGGACAGCCGGCTACACCTTC. Protein: CASSMDGAWTAGYTF.

The J gene is TRBJ2-7, the V gene TRBV6-7; a weak D match, TRBD1 (6 bases). TRBV6-7 is assigned to the ORF class and has an uncertain function. Trimming shortened V by 0 bases and J by 0 bases, and 9 bases separated the two germline ends. The CDR3 extends over 15 amino acids. The CDR3 coding sequence is TGTGCCAGCAGTTACTCGGACAGCCGCTCCTACGAGCAGTACTTC. Encoded protein: CASSYSDSRSYEQYF.

The rearrangement uses TRBV5-4 and TRBJ1-2; D is perhaps TRBD1 (6 bases). The CDR3 sequence is 16 residues long. Trimming took off 3 bases at V and 4 bases at J, with 19 bases between the two ends. Germline V CDR1 and CDR2: SGHNT, YYREEE (reference sequence). The CDR3 region has the DNA TGTGCCAGCAGCTCTTATTCGACAGGCTATTTCTATGGCTACACCTTC. It yields the protein CASSSYSTGYFYGYTF.

This clone was picked up a small number of times. V gene TRBV27 combines with J gene TRBJ1-4; D is unclear. The CDR3 length is 14 residues. Germline-derived CDR1 and CDR2 are MNHEY and SMNVEV (reference sequence). V lost 8 bases, J lost 3 bases, and 13 bases lay in between. CDR3 sequence (DNA): TGTGCCAGCTCATCAGCGGTTTCTAATGAAAAACTGTTTTTT. Encoded protein: CASSSAVSNEKLFF.

This rearrangement joins TRBV4-1 to TRBJ2-7; the D gene is possibly TRBD2 (6 bases). The CDR3 is 15 residues long. The germline V and J ends were trimmed by 0 bases and 6 bases, with 15 bases remaining between them. The germline gives CDR1 MGHRA, CDR2 YSYEKL. The chain's CDR3 is CASSQESGQGREQYF. CDR3 sequence (DNA): TGCGCCAGCAGCCAAGAGAGCGGGCAGGGTCGCGAGCAGTACTTC.

This chain uses TRBV7-9 with TRBJ1-5, with D perhaps matching TRBD1 (5 bases). The CDR3 loop spans 14 amino acids. CDR1 and CDR2 from the germline V gene are SEHNR and FQNEAQ (reference sequence). Trimming took 1 base from V and 3 from J, leaving 7 bases between them. DNA of the CDR3: TGTGCCAGCAGCTTAGAAGGGGTCAATCAGCCCCAGCATTTT. Translation gives CASSLEGVNQPQHF. The variable domain in full, with the rest retrieved from reference TRBV7-9 and TRBJ1-5, is DTGVSQNPRHKITKRGQNVTFRCDPISEHNRLYWYRQTLGQGPEFLTYFQNEAQLEKSRLLSDRFSAERPKGSFSTLEIQRTEQGDSAMYLCASSLEGVNQPQHFGDGTRLSIL.

V is TRBV27 and J is TRBJ1-1; TRBD1 agrees at 8 bases. The CDR3 runs to 15 residues. Trimming cost V 5 bases and J 1 base; bases outside gene matches: 6. CDR1 is MNHEY and CDR2 is SMNVEV in the germline V gene (reference sequence). The CDR3 DNA sequence: TGTGCCAGCAGTCCACCGACAGGGGCGAACACTGAAGCTTTCTTT. It yields the protein CASSPPTGANTEAFF.

This clone was picked up one time. The CDR3 reads CASSVGGAKNIQYF. The CDR3 coding sequence is TGTGCCAGCAGCGTAGGAGGGGCCAAAAACATTCAGTACTTC. The V gene is TRBV9, the J gene TRBJ2-4; tentative D call: TRBD2 (5 bases). This CDR3 has 14 residues. Germline values: CDR1 SGDLS, CDR2 YYNGEE. V was trimmed by 0 bases and J by 1 base, leaving 5 bases between them.

The chain combines TRBV5-4 with TRBJ2-1; 8 bases match TRBD1. V lost 4 bases and J lost 9; bases outside the gene matches: 9. The CDR3 loop spans 14 amino acids. The germline V gene has CDR1 SGHNT and CDR2 YYREEE (reference sequence). CDR3 in DNA: TGTGCCAGCAGCATACAGGGGGTGGGCGGTGAGCAGTTCTTC. Its protein product is CASSIQGVGGEQFF.

The J gene is TRBJ1-2, the V gene TRBV7-2; 9 bases map to TRBD1. Germline V gives CDR1 SGHTA, CDR2 FQGNSA. The CDR3 runs 15 residues. The trim removed 4 bases at V and 2 bases at J, leaving 5 bases unmatched. CDR3 loop: CASSSTGTGNYGYTF. CDR3 DNA sequence: TGTGCCAGCAGCTCAACCGGGACAGGGAACTATGGCTACACCTTC.

The chain carries TRBV5-1 and TRBJ2-5; 9 positions match TRBD1. Trimming at V came to 3 bases and at J to 3 bases, leaving 6 bases not matched to a gene. This CDR3 has 15 amino acids. CDR1 and CDR2 (germline): SGHRS, YFSETQ. CDR3 bases: TGCGCCAGCAGCTCTCCGGGACAGGGAAAAGAGACCCAGTACTTC. It specifies CASSSPGQGKETQYF.

The chain carries TRBV5-6 and TRBJ1-6; 8 nucleotides line up with TRBD1. J was trimmed by 7 bases and V by 3 bases; bases with no gene match: 6. The CDR3 spans 15 residues. Germline V gives CDR1 SGHDT, CDR2 YYEEEE. The CDR3 DNA reads TGTGCCAGCAGCTCCAGGGGGCGCGAGAATTCACCCCTCCACTTT. As protein: CASSSRGRENSPLHF.

The chain couples TRBV10-2 to TRBJ2-3; the match to TRBD1 covers 7 bases. CDR1 and CDR2 (germline): WSHSY, SAAADI. CDR3 length equals 15 residues. J was trimmed by 0 bases and V by 4 bases; bases with no gene match: 4. CDR3 residues: CASSGGTASTDTQYF. The CDR3 DNA sequence: TGCGCCAGCAGTGGGGGGACAGCTAGCACAGATACGCAGTATTTT.